This T cell receptor (beta chain) was observed in a study of T cell responses to AZD1222 COVID-19 vaccine. Sequencing used immunoSEQ multiplex PCR; TCRdb keeps in-frame clones, though not all of them. The sample has some 100,000 clones; about nine tenths are singletons. A single count supports this clone. Its target is not known. The CDR3 runs to 14 residues. The V gene's germline CDR1 is ENHRY and CDR2 SYGVKD. V lost 5 bases and J lost 2, with 11 bases in between. General study findings and limits: Vaccine-related CD4 TCRs covered spike, predominating at 160-218 and 743-854. Possibly, clonal diversity was underestimated; donors were largely white British and included more females.

This sequence joins TRBV10-3 and TRBJ2-3; D is uncertain. This TCR was sampled from an adult in good health. The sample here was peripheral blood, taken on day 0 of AZD1222 vaccination. CDR3 DNA: TGTGCCATCAGTAAACAGTCTCCCACAGATACGCAGTATTTT. Amino acids: CAISKQSPTDTQYF.